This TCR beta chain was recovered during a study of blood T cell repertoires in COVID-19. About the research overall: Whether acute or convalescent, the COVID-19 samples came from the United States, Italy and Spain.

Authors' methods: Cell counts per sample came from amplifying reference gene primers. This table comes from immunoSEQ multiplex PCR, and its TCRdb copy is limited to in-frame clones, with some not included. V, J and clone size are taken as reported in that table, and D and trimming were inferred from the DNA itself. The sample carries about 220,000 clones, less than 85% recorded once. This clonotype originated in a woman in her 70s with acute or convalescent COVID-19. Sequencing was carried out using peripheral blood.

The CDR3 reads CASSLEGTEAFF. The CDR3, as DNA: TGTGCCAGCAGCCTGGAGGGGACTGAAGCTTTCTTT. This chain uses TRBV3-1 (or the pseudogene TRBV3-2) with TRBJ1-1; D perhaps matches TRBD1 (5 bases). CDR1 and CDR2 from the germline V gene are LGHDT and YNNKEL (reference sequence). With 4 bases removed from V and 5 bases from J, the gap between germline ends came to 8 bases. The CDR3 spans 12 residues.